The rows below give T cell receptor beta chains drawn from one sample of a study of blood T cell repertoires in COVID-19. Sequencing was performed with immunoSEQ multiplex PCR; in TCRdb, only in-frame clones are kept and a portion is missing. The sample lists roughly 260,000 clones, about 89% seen once, with around 9.1% in the top ten. The sequenced sample was peripheral blood. The receptors here all came from a man between 35 and 55 years old who had recovered from COVID-19. Each CDR3 is given with its conserved first and last residue. A D gene is named only where the DNA matches it firmly. A clone size is listed for some rows: how often the clone was seen (once, few, many), or a class if it is expanded.

J: TRBJ2-6; size: few; V: TRBV21-1; D: -; DNA: TGTGCCAGCAGCAACGGAGTCGCTGGGGCCAACGTCCTGACTTTC; CDR3: CASSNGVAGANVLTF
J: TRBJ2-3; size: -; V: TRBV5-1; D: -; DNA: TGCGCCAGCAGTTTCTTAGACAGAATCCCCACAGATACGCAGTATTTT; CDR3: CASSFLDRIPTDTQYF
J: TRBJ2-3; size: -; V: TRBV12-3/TRBV12-4; D: -; DNA: TGTGCCAGCAGTCAGGGGGGTTTTCAGTATTTT; CDR3: CASSQGGFQYF
J: TRBJ2-7; size: -; V: TRBV6-5; D: TRBD2; DNA: TGTGCCAGCAGGTCTAGCGGGGGGTTACCCTACGAGCAGTACTTC; CDR3: CASRSSGGLPYEQYF
J: TRBJ1-2; size: few; V: TRBV5-6; D: TRBD1; DNA: TGTGCCAGCAGCTCGACAGGGAACTATGGCTACACCTTC; CDR3: CASSSTGNYGYTF
J: TRBJ1-2; size: -; V: TRBV4-3; D: TRBD1; DNA: TGCGCCAGCAGCCATGATACAGGGGTTAGTGGCTACACCTTC; CDR3: CASSHDTGVSGYTF
J: TRBJ1-4; size: -; V: TRBV7-9; D: -; DNA: TGTGCCAGCAGCTTAGGCAGCGTTAATGAAAAACTGTTTTTT; CDR3: CASSLGSVNEKLFF
J: TRBJ1-5; size: -; V: TRBV10-3; D: -; DNA: TGTGCCATCAGTGGCATAGGGGCCAGCGAACCCCAGCATTTT; CDR3: CAISGIGASEPQHF
J: TRBJ1-2; size: -; V: TRBV3-1/TRBV3-2; D: TRBD1; DNA: TGTGCCAGCAGCCACCCCGACAGGGTACCGGGCTACACCTTC; CDR3: CASSHPDRVPGYTF
J: TRBJ1-5; size: -; V: TRBV20-1; D: -; DNA: TGCAGTGCCCCTTCGGGTGAAGACCAGCATTTT; CDR3: CSAPSGEDQHF
J: TRBJ1-2; size: -; V: TRBV7-2; D: TRBD1; DNA: TGTGCCAGCAGCCGCGAGGGACAGAGAAACTATGGCTACACCTTC; CDR3: CASSREGQRNYGYTF
J: TRBJ2-4; size: once; V: TRBV3-1/TRBV3-2; D: TRBD2; DNA: TGTGCCAGCAGCCAAAGTCATAGCGGGATGTCGAAAAACATTCAGTACTTC; CDR3: CASSQSHSGMSKNIQYF
J: TRBJ1-2; size: -; V: TRBV6-5; D: -; DNA: TGTGCCAGCAGTTACTCCGTGGGGCGGGGCTACACCTTC; CDR3: CASSYSVGRGYTF
J: TRBJ2-1; size: -; V: TRBV5-1; D: -; DNA: TGCGCCAGCAGCCCCCCAAACAGGAGGGGTGAGCAGTTCTTC; CDR3: CASSPPNRRGEQFF